A single sample gave rise to the 20 T cell receptor beta chains below, sequenced in a study of shared clonotypes between healthy human individuals. Repertoires were generated with immunoSEQ multiplex PCR, while TCRdb's copy carries only in-frame clones and drops some. Among approximately 1,000,000 clones listed, 70% to 85% were seen once. Sequenced sample: memory CD4+ T cells from PBMCs. Subset: CD45RA-negative fraction. These TCRs come from a man aged 18 to 35 in good health. Some clones in this sample may be carry-over from other donors' samples.

V usage is TRBV5-8 and J usage is TRBJ1-1; no clear D. V was shortened by 1 base and J by 5 bases, with 12 bases between the two germline ends. This CDR3 comprises 14 residues. The V gene's germline CDR1 is SGHTS and CDR2 YDEGEE. CDR3 sequence: CASSLMTRDTEAFF. CDR3 sequence (DNA): TGTGCCAGCAGCTTGATGACGAGGGATACTGAAGCTTTCTTT. The complete variable domain, with remaining parts taken from reference TRBV5-8 and TRBJ1-1, reads EAGVTQSPTHLIKTRGQQATLRCSPISGHTSVYWYQQALGLGLQFLLWYDEGEERNRGNFPPRFSGRQFPNYSSELNVNALELEDSALYLCASSLMTRDTEAFFGQGTRLTVV.

This chain uses TRBV6-5 with TRBJ2-7; D is undetermined. V was shortened by 2 bases and J by 0 bases, with 11 bases between the two germline ends. Germline values: CDR1 MNHEY, CDR2 SVGAGI. The CDR3 is 15 amino acids. The CDR3 reads CASSYNCVSSYEQYF. The CDR3 bases are TGTGCCAGCAGTTACAATTGCGTCAGCTCCTACGAGCAGTACTTC.

The chain links TRBV28 to TRBJ2-1, with 9 bases lining up with TRBD1. The V segment lost 5 bases and the J segment 8 bases; nucleotides outside the gene matches: 10. The length of the CDR3 is 15 residues. The V gene's germline CDR1 is MDHEN and CDR2 SYDVKM. The CDR3, as DNA: TGTGCCAGCAGTCGCCGACAGGGGGACGAGGATGAGCAGTTCTTC. Its protein product is CASSRRQGDEDEQFF.

The rearrangement links TRBV5-1 to TRBJ2-3; D is undetermined. The V end lost 0 bases, the J end lost 2 bases, and 16 bases lay between the germline ends. The CDR3 length is 17 residues. Germline CDR1 reads SGHRS; CDR2 reads YFSETQ. In DNA form, the CDR3 reads TGCGCCAGCAGCTTGGCCGCGCGACAACTATTCACAGATACGCAGTATTTT. Translated: CASSLAARQLFTDTQYF.

This chain joins TRBV10-3 and TRBJ2-3; TRBD2 matches 12 bases. The CDR3 spans 16 residues. Germline V gene lookup returns CDR1 ENHRY and CDR2 SYGVKD. V lost 5 bases to trimming and J lost 4 bases; unmatched junction nucleotides: 7. Here the CDR3 reads CAISQQTSGSADTQYF. The DNA of the CDR3 is TGTGCCATCAGTCAGCAGACTAGCGGGAGCGCAGATACGCAGTATTTT.

This chain joins TRBV28 and TRBJ1-4; 7 bases are shared with TRBD1. Germline trimming cut 5 bases from V and 7 bases from J; bases unmatched to any gene: 13. CDR3 length: 16 residues. Germline V CDR1 and CDR2: MDHEN, SYDVKM. CDR3 region: CASSPGQAVGLEKLFF. The CDR3 DNA is TGTGCCAGCAGTCCCGGACAGGCAGTGGGTCTTGAAAAACTGTTTTTT. Full variable domain (rest looked up from reference TRBV28 and TRBJ1-4): DVKVTQSSRYLVKRTGEKVFLECVQDMDHENMFWYRQDPGLGLRLIYFSYDVKMKEKGDIPEGYSVSREKKERFSLILESASTNQTSMYLCASSPGQAVGLEKLFFGSGTQLSVL.

This chain links TRBV6-6 with TRBJ1-2; TRBD1 agrees at 7 bases. There are 16 residues in the CDR3. With V trimmed by 2 bases and J by 3 bases, 9 bases remained unmatched. Germline CDR1 reads MNHNY; CDR2 reads SVGAGI (reference sequence). CDR3 nucleotide sequence: TGTGCCAGCAGTTACCTCAGGGGAGGGGGCGACTATGGCTACACCTTC. Translating gives CASSYLRGGGDYGYTF.

This chain uses TRBV27 with TRBJ2-7, with 8 bases lining up with TRBD1. The CDR3 extends over 15 amino acids. Trimming took 1 base from V and 6 from J; bases not matched to a gene: 8. Germline lookup yields CDR1 MNHEY and CDR2 SMNVEV (reference sequence). The CDR3 is CASSLLRTGLTEQYF. The DNA for the CDR3 is TGTGCCAGCAGTTTATTGAGGACAGGGCTTACCGAGCAGTACTTC.

The chain recombines TRBV28 with TRBJ1-3; the D is unclear. Germline assignment: CDR1 MDHEN and CDR2 SYDVKM. The CDR3 totals 14 residues. V was trimmed by 5 bases and J by 3 bases, leaving 11 bases between them. CDR3 residues: CASSLWALGNTIYF. In DNA, the CDR3 is TGTGCCAGCAGTCTGTGGGCCCTTGGAAACACCATATATTTT.

Notes on this clone: With a much larger clone just one base away, this may be a read error. The sample carries other DNA sequences with the same CDR3. The gene calls are TRBV30 and TRBJ1-1; D unresolved. The CDR3 has 17 residues. Germline CDR1 is GTSNPN and CDR2 is SVGIG (reference sequence). The CDR3 DNA is TGTGCCTGGAGCGCCAGTCTTACCTCAACCTTGGGCACTGAAGCTTTCTTC. Its protein product is CAWSASLTSTLGTEAFF.

The J gene is TRBJ2-5, the V gene TRBV4-1; a weak D match, TRBD1 (6 bases). CDR1 MGHRA and CDR2 YSYEKL come from the germline V gene. CDR3 length: 18 residues. Trimming cost V 1 base and J 3 bases, with 21 bases left between them. The CDR3 DNA reads as TGCGCCAGCAGCCAAGGGGGTACTCAGGGGTGGAAAGAAGAGACCCAGTACTTC. Translated: CASSQGGTQGWKEETQYF.

V is TRBV2 and J is TRBJ2-3; no clear D gene. V lost 2 bases and J lost 7, with 7 bases in between. Germline lookup yields CDR1 SNHLY and CDR2 FYNNEI. The length of the CDR3 is 12 residues. The CDR3 region has the DNA TGTGCCAGCAGTGAAAACGCAAATACGCAGTATTTT. Translated, it gives CASSENANTQYF.

The V gene is TRBV11-1, the J gene TRBJ1-1; TRBD1 agrees at 8 bases. This CDR3 comprises 16 residues. The germline CDR1 and CDR2 sequences are SGHAT and FQDESV (reference sequence). Germline trimming cut 5 bases from V and 7 bases from J; bases unmatched to any gene: 15. The CDR3 DNA sequence: TGTGCCAGCAGCCCCGGGACAGGTGGTTCTAGAATTGAAGCTTTCTTT. The encoded protein is CASSPGTGGSRIEAFF. The complete variable domain, with remaining parts taken from reference TRBV11-1 and TRBJ1-1, reads EAEVAQSPRYKITEKSQAVAFWCDPISGHATLYWYRQILGQGPELLVQFQDESVVDDSQLPKDRFSAERLKGVDSTLKIQPAELGDSAMYLCASSPGTGGSRIEAFFGQGTRLTVV.

This clone was observed a few times. DNA of the CDR3: TGTGCCAGCATGGCAGATGGGGCTAACTATGGCTACACCTTC. Translating gives CASMADGANYGYTF. The V gene is TRBV2, the J gene TRBJ1-2; D call uncertain. CDR1 and CDR2 (germline): SNHLY, FYNNEI. The CDR3 loop spans 14 amino acids. V lost 7 bases to trimming and J lost 0 bases, with 12 bases between them. The full variable domain, rest sourced from reference TRBV2 and TRBJ1-2, is EPEVTQTPSHQVTQMGQEVILRCVPISNHLYFYWYRQILGQKVEFLVSFYNNEISEKSEIFDDQFSVERPDGSNFTLKIRSTKLEDSAMYFCASMADGANYGYTFGSGTRLTVV.

Turning to this clone: Other DNA sequences in this sample translate to the same CDR3. Here the CDR3 DNA reads TGTGCCAGCAGTGAAGCGGGGGGTATCTACAATGAGCAGTTCTTC. Translation: CASSEAGGIYNEQFF. The rearrangement uses TRBV6-1 and TRBJ2-1, with D possibly TRBD2 on 6 matching bases. The CDR3 sequence is 15 residues long. The germline V gene encodes CDR1 MNHNS and CDR2 SASEGT. V gave up 0 bases and J gave up 3 bases, with 9 bases separating them.

The chain combines TRBV5-1 with TRBJ2-1; 10 bases agree with TRBD2. Per germline, CDR1 SGHRS and CDR2 YFSETQ. Trimming took 0 bases from V and 13 from J; bases not matched to a gene: 7. This CDR3 has 14 residues. The CDR3 sequence is CASSLASLAGDQFF. CDR3 bases: TGCGCCAGCAGCTTGGCTAGCCTAGCGGGGGACCAGTTCTTC. Combining the CDR3 with reference TRBV5-1 and TRBJ2-1 gives the whole variable domain KAGVTQTPRYLIKTRGQQVTLSCSPISGHRSVSWYQQTPGQGLQFLFEYFSETQRNKGNFPGRFSGRQFSNSRSEMNVSTLELGDSALYLCASSLASLAGDQFFGPGTRLTVL.

In the case of this clone: The identical CDR3 is also encoded by other nucleotide sequences in the sample. J is TRBJ1-2 and V is TRBV25-1; the match to TRBD1 covers 12 bases. The germline V gene has CDR1 MGHDK and CDR2 SYGVNS. The CDR3 is made up of 15 amino acids. V was pared by 4 bases and J by 7 bases, with 7 bases of the junction left unmatched. Here the CDR3 DNA reads TGTGCCAGCAGTGCTCCCGGGACAGGGGGCGGTGGCTACACCTTC. Amino acids: CASSAPGTGGGGYTF.

This rearrangement joins TRBV7-8 to TRBJ2-1; D possibly corresponds to TRBD1 (6 bases). The germline CDR1 and CDR2 sequences are SGHVS and FQNEAQ. V was clipped by 6 bases and J by 7 bases, with 19 bases between them. The CDR3 consists of 15 residues. The CDR3 bases are TGTGCCAGCAGTGGGACAATACTCCCCCTTAATGAGCAGTTCTTC. Residues: CASSGTILPLNEQFF.

The sample holds many counts of this clone. This chain's CDR3 is CASSWGQGDTGELFF. CDR3 DNA sequence: TGCGCCAGCAGCTGGGGACAGGGCGACACCGGGGAGCTGTTTTTT. The V gene is TRBV4-1, the J gene TRBJ2-2; 9 bases align to TRBD1. Germline V gene sequence: CDR1 MGHRA, CDR2 YSYEKL. The CDR3 extends over 15 amino acids. The V gene end was trimmed by 5 bases and the J gene end by 3 bases; junction bases not matched to a gene: 4.

This clone was recorded a few times. The chain recombines TRBV5-1 with TRBJ1-2; 7 bases match TRBD1. V trimming: 7 bases; J trimming: 0 bases; junction bases outside the gene matches: 6. The CDR3 extends over 14 amino acids. CDR1 and CDR2 (germline): SGHRS, YFSETQ. CDR3 in amino acids: CASRQGPTNYGYTF. Here the CDR3 DNA reads TGCGCCAGCCGACAGGGCCCTACTAACTATGGCTACACCTTC.